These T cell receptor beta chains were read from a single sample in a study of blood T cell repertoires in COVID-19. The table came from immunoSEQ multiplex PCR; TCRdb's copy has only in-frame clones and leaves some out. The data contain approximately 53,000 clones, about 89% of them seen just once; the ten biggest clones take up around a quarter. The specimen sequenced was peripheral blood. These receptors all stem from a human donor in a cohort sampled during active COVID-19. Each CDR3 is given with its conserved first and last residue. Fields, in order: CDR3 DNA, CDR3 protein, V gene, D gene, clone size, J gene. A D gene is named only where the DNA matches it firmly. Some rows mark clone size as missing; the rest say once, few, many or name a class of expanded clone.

cdr3_nt: TGTGCCACCAGCAGAGGCCCTCAGGGCAAAAACATTCAGTACTTC
cdr3_aa: CATSRGPQGKNIQYF
v_call: TRBV15
d_call: NA
clone_size: NA
j_call: TRBJ2-4

cdr3_nt: TGTGCCAGCTCACCCGGGCGACAGTCGGGAAACACCATATATTTT
cdr3_aa: CASSPGRQSGNTIYF
v_call: TRBV18
d_call: NA
clone_size: NA
j_call: TRBJ1-3

cdr3_nt: TGTGCCAGTAGTATAGGGGCTGGCACAGATACGCAGTATTTT
cdr3_aa: CASSIGAGTDTQYF
v_call: TRBV19
d_call: NA
clone_size: NA
j_call: TRBJ2-3

cdr3_nt: TGTGCCAGCAGCCTGACAGGGGCGGGGAGGGCTGAAGCTTTCTTT
cdr3_aa: CASSLTGAGRAEAFF
v_call: TRBV2
d_call: TRBD1
clone_size: NA
j_call: TRBJ1-1

cdr3_nt: TGTGCCAGCTCACCACGCAGGGACAGTCCCTATGGCTACACCTTC
cdr3_aa: CASSPRRDSPYGYTF
v_call: TRBV18
d_call: TRBD1
clone_size: NA
j_call: TRBJ1-2

cdr3_nt: TGTGCCAGCAGCTTAGGGGACAGGGATCTCCGTGAAAAACTGTTTTTT
cdr3_aa: CASSLGDRDLREKLFF
v_call: TRBV11-2
d_call: TRBD1
clone_size: NA
j_call: TRBJ1-4

cdr3_nt: TGTGCCAGCAGTTTATACAGGACAGGGTCTCAGCCCCAGCATTTT
cdr3_aa: CASSLYRTGSQPQHF
v_call: TRBV28
d_call: TRBD1
clone_size: NA
j_call: TRBJ1-5

cdr3_nt: TGTGCCAGCAGCAAAGAAAGGGGGTGGGGACAGGGCCGACCCGGGGGGTCCTACGAGCAGTACTTC
cdr3_aa: CASSKERGWGQGRPGGSYEQYF
v_call: TRBV21-1
d_call: NA
clone_size: NA
j_call: TRBJ2-7

cdr3_nt: TGTGCCAGCTCACCTACTGAGGGAGGGGTGAACACTGAAGCTTTCTTT
cdr3_aa: CASSPTEGGVNTEAFF
v_call: TRBV18
d_call: NA
clone_size: NA
j_call: TRBJ1-1

cdr3_nt: TGTGCCAGTAGTAAAAATTGGATGCTAGCGGATTCCCCAGAGACCCAGTACTTC
cdr3_aa: CASSKNWMLADSPETQYF
v_call: TRBV19
d_call: TRBD2
clone_size: NA
j_call: TRBJ2-5

cdr3_nt: TGCGCCAGCAGCTTGACAGGAGACACAGATACGCAGTATTTT
cdr3_aa: CASSLTGDTDTQYF
v_call: TRBV5-1
d_call: NA
clone_size: NA
j_call: TRBJ2-3

cdr3_nt: TGTGCCAGCAGCCTTAGCGGACGCTACAATGAGCAGTTCTTC
cdr3_aa: CASSLSGRYNEQFF
v_call: TRBV11-3
d_call: NA
clone_size: once
j_call: TRBJ2-1

cdr3_nt: TGTGCCAGCATTGGGACAGGGGGCGCTTCACCCCTCCACTTT
cdr3_aa: CASIGTGGASPLHF
v_call: TRBV6-4
d_call: TRBD1
clone_size: NA
j_call: TRBJ1-6

cdr3_nt: TGCGCCAGCAGCTTGGGGCGGGGGGCGCAGAGCTATGGCTACACCTTC
cdr3_aa: CASSLGRGAQSYGYTF
v_call: TRBV5-1
d_call: NA
clone_size: NA
j_call: TRBJ1-2

cdr3_nt: TGTGCCAGCAGCCAAGATAATTCGGGGGGGCTCGATGAGCAGTTCTTC
cdr3_aa: CASSQDNSGGLDEQFF
v_call: TRBV3-1/TRBV3-2
d_call: TRBD2
clone_size: medium-sized
j_call: TRBJ2-1